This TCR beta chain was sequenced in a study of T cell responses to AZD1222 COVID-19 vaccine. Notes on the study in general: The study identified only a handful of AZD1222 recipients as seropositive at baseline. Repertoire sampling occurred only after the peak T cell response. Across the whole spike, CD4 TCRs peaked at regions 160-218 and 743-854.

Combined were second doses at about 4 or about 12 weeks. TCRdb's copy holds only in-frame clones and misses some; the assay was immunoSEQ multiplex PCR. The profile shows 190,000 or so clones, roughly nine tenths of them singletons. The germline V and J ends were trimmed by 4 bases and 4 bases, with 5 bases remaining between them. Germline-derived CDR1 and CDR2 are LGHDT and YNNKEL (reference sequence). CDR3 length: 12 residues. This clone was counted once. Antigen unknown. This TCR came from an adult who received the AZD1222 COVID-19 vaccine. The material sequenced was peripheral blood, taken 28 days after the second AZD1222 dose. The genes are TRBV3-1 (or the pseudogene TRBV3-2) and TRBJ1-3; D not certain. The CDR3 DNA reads TGTGCCAGCAGCCCCGAGGGAAACACCATATATTTT. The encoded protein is CASSPEGNTIYF.